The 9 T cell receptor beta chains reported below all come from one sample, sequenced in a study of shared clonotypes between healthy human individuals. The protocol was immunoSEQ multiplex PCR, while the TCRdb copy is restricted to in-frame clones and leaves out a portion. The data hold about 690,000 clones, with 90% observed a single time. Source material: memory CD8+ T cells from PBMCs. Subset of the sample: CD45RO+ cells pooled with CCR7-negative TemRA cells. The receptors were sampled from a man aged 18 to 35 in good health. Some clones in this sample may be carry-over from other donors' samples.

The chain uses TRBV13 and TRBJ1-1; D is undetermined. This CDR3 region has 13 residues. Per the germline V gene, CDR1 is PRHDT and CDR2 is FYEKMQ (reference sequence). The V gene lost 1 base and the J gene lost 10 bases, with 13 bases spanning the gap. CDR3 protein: CASSLEISRGAFF. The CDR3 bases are TGTGCCAGCAGCTTAGAAATAAGCCGGGGAGCTTTCTTT.

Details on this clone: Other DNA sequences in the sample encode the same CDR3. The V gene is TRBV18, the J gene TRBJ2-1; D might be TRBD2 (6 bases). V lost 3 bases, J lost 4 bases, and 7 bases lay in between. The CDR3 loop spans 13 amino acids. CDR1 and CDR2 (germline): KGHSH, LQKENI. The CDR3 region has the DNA TGTGCCAGCTCACCGGGGGGTTACAATGAGCAGTTCTTC. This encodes CASSPGGYNEQFF.

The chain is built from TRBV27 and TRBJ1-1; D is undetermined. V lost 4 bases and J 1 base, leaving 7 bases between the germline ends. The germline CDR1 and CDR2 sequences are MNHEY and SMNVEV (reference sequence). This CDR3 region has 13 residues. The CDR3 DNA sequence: TGTGCCAGCAGTTGGCTCGGGAACACTGAAGCTTTCTTT. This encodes CASSWLGNTEAFF.

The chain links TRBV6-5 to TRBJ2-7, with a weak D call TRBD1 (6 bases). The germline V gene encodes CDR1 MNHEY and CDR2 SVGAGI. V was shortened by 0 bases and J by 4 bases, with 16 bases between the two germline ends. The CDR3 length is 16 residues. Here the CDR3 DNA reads TGTGCCAGCAGTTACTCGACTGGGACATCTTTATACGAGCAGTACTTC. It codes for CASSYSTGTSLYEQYF.

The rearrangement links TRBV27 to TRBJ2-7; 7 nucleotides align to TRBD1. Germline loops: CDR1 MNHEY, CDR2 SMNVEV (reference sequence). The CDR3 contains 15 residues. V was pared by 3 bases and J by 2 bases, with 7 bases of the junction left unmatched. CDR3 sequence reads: CASSFAGTATYEQYF. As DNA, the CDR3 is TGTGCCAGCAGTTTCGCCGGGACAGCTACCTACGAGCAGTACTTC.

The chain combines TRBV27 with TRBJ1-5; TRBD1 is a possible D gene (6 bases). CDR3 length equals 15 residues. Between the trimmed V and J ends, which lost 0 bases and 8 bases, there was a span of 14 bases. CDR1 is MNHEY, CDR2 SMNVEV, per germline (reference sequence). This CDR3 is CASSLSWGAVEPQHF. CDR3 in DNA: TGTGCCAGCAGTTTATCCTGGGGGGCGGTGGAGCCCCAGCATTTT.

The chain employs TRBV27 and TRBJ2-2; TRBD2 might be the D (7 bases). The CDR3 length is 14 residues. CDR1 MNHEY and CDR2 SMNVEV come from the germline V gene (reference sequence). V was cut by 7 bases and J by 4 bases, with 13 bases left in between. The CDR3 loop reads CASKGGLSTGELFF. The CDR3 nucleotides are TGTGCCAGCAAGGGGGGGTTAAGCACCGGGGAGCTGTTTTTT.

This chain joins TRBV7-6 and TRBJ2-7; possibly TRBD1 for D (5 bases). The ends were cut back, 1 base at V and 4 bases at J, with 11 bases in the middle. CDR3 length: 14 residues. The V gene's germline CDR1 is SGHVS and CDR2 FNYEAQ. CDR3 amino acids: CASSLGQLDYEQYF. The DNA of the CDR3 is TGTGCCAGCAGCTTAGGACAGCTCGATTACGAGCAGTACTTC. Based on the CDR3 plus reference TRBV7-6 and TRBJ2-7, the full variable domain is GAGVSQSPRYKVTKRGQDVALRCDPISGHVSLYWYRQALGQGPEFLTYFNYEAQQDKSGLPNDRFSAERPEGSISTLTIQRTEQRDSAMYRCASSLGQLDYEQYFGPGTRLTVT.

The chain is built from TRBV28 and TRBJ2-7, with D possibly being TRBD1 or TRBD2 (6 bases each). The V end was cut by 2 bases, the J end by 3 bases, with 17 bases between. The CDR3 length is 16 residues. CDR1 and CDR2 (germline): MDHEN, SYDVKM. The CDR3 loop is CASSLRGLVGVYEQYF. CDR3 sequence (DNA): TGTGCCAGCAGTTTACGGGGGCTAGTGGGGGTCTACGAGCAGTACTTC.